The 24 T cell receptor beta chains given below trace back to one sample, sequenced in a study of post-analysis software for immune sequencing data. Study findings and constraints: Five or six TRBV segments, including TRBV5-6, TRBV5-1 and TRBV20-1, were more frequent in patients than controls.

The library was made from cDNA and included unique molecular identifiers. In TCRdb, the PCR reads were re-called with MiXCR into one record per CDR3 protein. The sample carries about 500,000 distinct CDR3 sequences, over 35% recorded once. These receptors' targets are unknown. The source material was blood. The receptors originated from a girl aged 5-17 years with multiple sclerosis.

The chain combines TRBV4-1 with TRBJ2-3; D perhaps matches TRBD2 (6 bases). Trimming cost V 0 bases and J 5 bases, with 9 bases left between them. Germline V gives CDR1 MGHRA, CDR2 YSYEKL. The CDR3 is 14 amino acids. CDR3 DNA: TGCGCCAGCAGCCAAGAAGGGCGGGGAGATACGCAGTATTTT. It encodes CASSQEGRGDTQYF.

The sample holds a few counts of this clonotype. CDR3 bases: TGTGCCAGCAGCCAGATCAATGAGCAGTTCTTC. Amino acid sequence: CASSQINEQFF. V is TRBV3-1 and J is TRBJ2-1, with unresolved D. The CDR3 consists of 11 residues. Germline CDR1 and CDR2: LGHDT and YNNKEL (reference sequence). The germline V and J ends were trimmed by 3 bases and 6 bases, with 3 bases remaining between them.

This chain's CDR3 is CSVGQETSYEQYF. The CDR3 bases are TGCAGCGTTGGACAGGAGACGTCCTACGAGCAGTACTTC. The rearrangement links TRBV29-1 to TRBJ2-7, with D tentatively TRBD1 (6 bases). The CDR3 loop spans 13 amino acids. Trimming took 4 bases from V and 1 from J, leaving 11 bases between them. Germline V gene lookup returns CDR1 SQVTM and CDR2 ANQGSEA.

V gene TRBV18 combines with J gene TRBJ1-4; D uncertain. V lost 0 bases and J lost 12, with 17 bases in between. The CDR3 spans 15 residues. Germline CDR1 reads KGHSH; CDR2 reads LQKENI. The CDR3 spells CASSPPGASSEELFF. The DNA of the CDR3 is TGTGCCAGCTCACCACCGGGAGCCTCCTCGGAGGAACTGTTTTTT.

The chain has TRBV15 and TRBJ1-5, with a weak D call TRBD1 (5 bases). The ends were cut back, 0 bases at V and 6 bases at J, with 9 bases in the middle. The CDR3 spans 14 residues. Germline lookup yields CDR1 LNHNV and CDR2 YYDKDF (reference sequence). The CDR3 protein is CATSRDRVPQPQHF. The CDR3 DNA reads as TGTGCCACCAGCAGAGACAGGGTCCCTCAGCCCCAGCATTTT. Together with reference TRBV15 and TRBJ1-5, the CDR3 gives the full variable domain: DAMVIQNPRYQVTQFGKPVTLSCSQTLNHNVMYWYQQKSSQAPKLLFHYYDKDFNNEADTPDNFQSRRPNTSFCFLDIRSPGLGDTAMYLCATSRDRVPQPQHFGDGTRLSIL.

There are a few counts of this clonotype. V is TRBV6-1 and J is TRBJ2-1; D possibly corresponds to TRBD2 (6 bases). CDR3 size: 16 residues. Germline V gene data show CDR1 as MNHNS and CDR2 as SASEGT. Trimming left V 3 bases short and J 1 base short, with 13 bases between. The CDR3 protein is CASSDRRGLSYNEQFF. The CDR3, as DNA: TGTGCCAGCAGTGACCGGAGGGGCCTATCCTACAATGAGCAGTTCTTC.

In its sample, this clonotype was seen a few times. The V call is TRBV7-2, the J call TRBJ2-1; the D gene is possibly TRBD1 (5 bases). The CDR3 totals 13 residues. Germline V lookup: CDR1 SGHTA, CDR2 FQGNSA. V was cut by 5 bases and J by 8 bases, with 13 bases left in between. CDR3 nucleotide sequence: TGTGCCAGCAGCCAGACAGTTAAGGATGAGCAGTTCTTC. Translated: CASSQTVKDEQFF.

The chain couples TRBV19 to TRBJ2-7; 12 nucleotides match TRBD2. This CDR3 is 16 amino acids long. Germline lookup yields CDR1 LNHDA and CDR2 SQIVND (reference sequence). Trimming took 1 base from V and 5 from J; bases not matched to a gene: 6. Here the CDR3 reads CASSIGLAGEIHEQYF. In nucleotides, the CDR3 is TGTGCCAGTAGTATAGGACTAGCGGGAGAAATCCACGAGCAGTACTTC.

The V call is TRBV11-2, the J call TRBJ2-1, with 12 bases identical to TRBD2. Germline V gives CDR1 SGHAT, CDR2 FQNNGV. CDR3 length equals 17 residues. Unmatched junction bases numbered 10, after V lost 1 base and J lost 9 bases. CDR3 nucleotides: TGTGCCAGCAGCTTAGTTGGGCTAGCGGGAGGGCACGTTGAGCAGTTCTTC. It yields the protein CASSLVGLAGGHVEQFF.

This clonotype was seen only a few times. The chain links TRBV3-1 to TRBJ2-7; 8 bases fit TRBD2. The CDR3 is made up of 15 amino acids. Germline V gives CDR1 LGHDT, CDR2 YNNKEL (reference sequence). V gave up 1 base and J gave up 2 bases; unmatched junction bases: 4. The CDR3: CASSQGPGLAYEQYF. CDR3 nucleotides: TGTGCCAGCAGCCAAGGTCCGGGACTAGCCTACGAGCAGTACTTC.

This clonotype has a handful of counts. J is TRBJ1-6 and V is TRBV9, with D perhaps matching TRBD1 (5 bases). Germline CDR1 and CDR2: SGDLS and YYNGEE. The CDR3 has 15 residues. V was pared by 0 bases and J by 8 bases, with 12 bases between. CDR3 nucleotides: TGTGCCAGCAGCGTAGATGGGGGACCCGATTCACCCCTCCACTTT. It translates to CASSVDGGPDSPLHF.

About this clonotype itself: One end of the junction does not line up with germline, which may come from a read error. The gene calls are TRBV7-2 and TRBJ2-3; 15 bases match TRBD2. The CDR3 is made up of 18 amino acids. Germline V gene data show CDR1 as SGHTA and CDR2 as FQGNSA. The CDR3 loop is CASSYRGLAGGPQDTQYF. The CDR3 DNA follows: TGTGCCAGTAGCTACCGAGGACTAGCGGGAGGGCCTCAAGATACGCAGTATTTT.

The gene calls are TRBV20-1 and TRBJ2-5; D gene uncertain. The J call is uncertain, as TRBJ2-7 better fits the DNA end. The CDR3 is 11 residues long. Per germline, CDR1 DFQATT and CDR2 SNEGSKA (reference sequence). In nucleotides, the CDR3 is TGCAGTGCTCGGAAGGGTTACGAGCAGTACTTC. The encoded protein is CSARKGYEQYF.

J is TRBJ1-1 and V is TRBV29-1; 8 positions agree with TRBD1. CDR1 and CDR2 from the germline V gene are SQVTM and ANQGSEA. The CDR3 covers 13 residues. The trim removed 4 bases at V and 0 bases at J, leaving 1 base unmatched. CDR3 in amino acids: CSVGQGLNTEAFF. DNA for the CDR3: TGCAGCGTTGGACAGGGGTTGAACACTGAAGCTTTCTTT. Full variable domain (outside the CDR3, taken from reference TRBV29-1 and TRBJ1-1): SAVISQKPSRDICQRGTSLTIQCQVDSQVTMMFWYRQQPGQSLTLIATANQGSEATYESGFVIDKFPISRPNLTFSTLTVSNMSPEDSSIYLCSVGQGLNTEAFFGQGTRLTVV.

This chain uses TRBV6-6 with TRBJ2-1, with 13 bases fitting TRBD2. The germline V gene encodes CDR1 MNHNY and CDR2 SVGAGI (reference sequence). The trim removed 7 bases at V and 6 bases at J, leaving 9 bases unmatched. The CDR3 runs to 16 residues. The CDR3 bases are TGTGCCAGCAAAAATCCGGGACTAGCGGGACCCAATGAGCAGTTCTTC. Its protein product is CASKNPGLAGPNEQFF.

The sample holds a few counts of this clonotype. The chain combines TRBV10-3 with TRBJ2-7; the match to TRBD2 covers 10 bases. Trimming removed 4 bases from V and 6 bases from J; junction bases left unmatched: 3. The CDR3 length is 13 residues. CDR1 is ENHRY and CDR2 is SYGVKD in the germline V gene. CDR3 bases: TGTGCCATCAGTGTAGGACTAGCGGTCGAGCAGTACTTC. This encodes CAISVGLAVEQYF.

The chain joins TRBV5-1 to TRBJ1-4; D might be TRBD1 (5 bases). The CDR3 has 17 amino acids. V was clipped by 1 base and J by 7 bases, with 20 bases between them. Germline loops: CDR1 SGHRS, CDR2 YFSETQ. CDR3 protein: CASSLLPRGQGAEKLFF. DNA for the CDR3: TGCGCCAGCAGCTTGCTACCTCGGGGCCAGGGAGCTGAAAAACTGTTTTTT.

V usage is TRBV5-1 and J usage is TRBJ2-4, with no clear D. The end of the DNA is better explained by TRBJ2-7, so the J call may be wrong. The CDR3 extends over 14 amino acids. Germline CDR1 reads SGHRS; CDR2 reads YFSETQ. Written as DNA, the CDR3 is TGCGCCAGCAGCTTGCAAGGCCTAGTCCACGAGCAGTACTTC. Its protein product is CASSLQGLVHEQYF.

The CDR3 DNA sequence: TGTGCCAGCTCACCCTCCATACAAGAGACCCAGTACTTC. Its protein product is CASSPSIQETQYF. V gene TRBV18 combines with J gene TRBJ2-5; D unresolved. The ends were cut back, 3 bases at V and 2 bases at J, with 7 bases in the middle. This CDR3 region has 13 residues. The germline gives CDR1 KGHSH, CDR2 LQKENI.

This clonotype was detected a few times. The chain combines TRBV6-5 with TRBJ2-7, with a weak D call TRBD1 (5 bases). The length of the CDR3 is 17 residues. The germline V gene encodes CDR1 MNHEY and CDR2 SVGAGI. V was clipped by 2 bases and J by 4 bases, with 21 bases between them. As DNA, the CDR3 is TGTGCCAGCAGTTACCGAGACAGTTCCGCTGGCCTTTACGAGCAGTACTTC. This translates into CASSYRDSSAGLYEQYF.

This sequence joins TRBV25-1 and TRBJ2-1; D not resolved. The DNA matches TRBJ2-7 better at its end, which makes the J call doubtful. Germline values: CDR1 MGHDK, CDR2 SYGVNS. This CDR3 is built from 12 residues. This CDR3 reads CASSEVLGEQYF. In nucleotides, the CDR3 is TGTGCCAGCAGTGAAGTATTGGGAGAGCAGTACTTC.

This clonotype was found a few times. V gene TRBV9 combines with J gene TRBJ1-2, with 9 bases matching TRBD1. Germline V gene sequence: CDR1 SGDLS, CDR2 YYNGEE. V gave up 0 bases and J gave up 4 bases; unmatched junction bases: 4. The CDR3 covers 15 residues. CDR3 bases: TGTGCCAGCAGCGTAGAGGGGGACAGGGCCTATGGCTACACCTTC. This gives the protein CASSVEGDRAYGYTF.

This clonotype was recorded a few times. The CDR3 sequence is CASRALAGQETQYF. DNA of the CDR3: TGTGCCAGCAGGGCACTAGCGGGTCAAGAGACCCAGTACTTC. J is TRBJ2-5 and V is TRBV6-6; 9 nucleotides align to TRBD2. The CDR3 covers 14 residues. From germline, CDR1 is MNHNY and CDR2 SVGAGI (reference sequence). The J segment lost 2 bases and the V segment lost 6 bases, leaving 4 bases of the junction unmatched.

This clonotype was picked up a small number of times. The V gene is TRBV20-1, the J gene TRBJ2-7, with 7 bases identical to TRBD1. This CDR3 is 14 amino acids long. Germline V CDR1 and CDR2: DFQATT, SNEGSKA (reference sequence). The V segment lost 8 bases and the J segment 0 bases; nucleotides outside the gene matches: 10. DNA for the CDR3: TGCAGTACAGGGGTAGTGGGTCTCTCCTACGAGCAGTACTTC. Translated: CSTGVVGLSYEQYF.